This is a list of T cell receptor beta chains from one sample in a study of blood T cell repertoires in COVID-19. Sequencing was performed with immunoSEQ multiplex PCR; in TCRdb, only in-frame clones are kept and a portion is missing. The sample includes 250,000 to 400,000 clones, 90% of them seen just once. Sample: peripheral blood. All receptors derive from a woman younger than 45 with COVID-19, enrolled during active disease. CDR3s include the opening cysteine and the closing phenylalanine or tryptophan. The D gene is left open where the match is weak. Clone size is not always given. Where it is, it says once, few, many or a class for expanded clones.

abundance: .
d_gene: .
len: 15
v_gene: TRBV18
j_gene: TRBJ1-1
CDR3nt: TGTGCCAGCTCACCAGCGCCGGGACAGAACACTGAAGCTTTCTTT
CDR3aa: CASSPAPGQNTEAFF

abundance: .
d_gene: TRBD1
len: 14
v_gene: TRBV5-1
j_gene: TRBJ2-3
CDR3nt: TGCGCCAGCAGCTCAGGGACAGGGGCAGATACGCAGTATTTT
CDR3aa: CASSSGTGADTQYF

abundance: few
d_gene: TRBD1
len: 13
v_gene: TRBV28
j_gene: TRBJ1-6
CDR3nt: TGTGCCAGCAGTAGGGACAGAAATTCACCCCTCCACTTT
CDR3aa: CASSRDRNSPLHF

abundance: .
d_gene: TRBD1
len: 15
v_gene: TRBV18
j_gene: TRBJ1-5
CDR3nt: TGTGCCAGCTCACGGGGGACAGGTTGGGATCAGCCCCAGCATTTT
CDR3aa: CASSRGTGWDQPQHF

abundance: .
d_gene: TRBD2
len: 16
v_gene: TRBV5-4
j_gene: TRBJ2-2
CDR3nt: TGTGCCAGCAGCTCCCAAAGCGGGGTGAACACCGGGGAGCTGTTTTTT
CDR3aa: CASSSQSGVNTGELFF

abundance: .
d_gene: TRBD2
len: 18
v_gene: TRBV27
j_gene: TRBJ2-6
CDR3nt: TGTGCCAGCAGTCCGACTAGCGGGCCTAACTCTGGGGCCAACGTCCTGACTTTC
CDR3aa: CASSPTSGPNSGANVLTF

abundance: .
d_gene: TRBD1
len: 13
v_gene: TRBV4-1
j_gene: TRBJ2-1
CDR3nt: TGCGCCAGCAGCCAAGTCGAGCAAGGGGGCAGAATCTTC
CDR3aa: CASSQVEQGGRIF

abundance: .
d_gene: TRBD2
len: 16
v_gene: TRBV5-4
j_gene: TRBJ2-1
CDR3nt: TGTGCCAGCAGCCTACCTAGCGGGAGGGCCGACAATGAGCAGTTCTTC
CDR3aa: CASSLPSGRADNEQFF

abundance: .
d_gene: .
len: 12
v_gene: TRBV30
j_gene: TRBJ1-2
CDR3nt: TGTGCCTGGAGTGTTCAGGGGTACGGCTACACCTTC
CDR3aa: CAWSVQGYGYTF

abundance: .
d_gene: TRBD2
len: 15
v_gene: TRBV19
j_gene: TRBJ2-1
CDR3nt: TGTGCCAGTAGTATAGTCGAGGGACTAGGCGGTGAGCAGTTCTTC
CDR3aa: CASSIVEGLGGEQFF

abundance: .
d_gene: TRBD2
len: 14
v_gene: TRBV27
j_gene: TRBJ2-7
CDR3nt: TGTGCCAGCAGCCTGGGACTAGCGAGACTCGAGCAGTACTTC
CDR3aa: CASSLGLARLEQYF

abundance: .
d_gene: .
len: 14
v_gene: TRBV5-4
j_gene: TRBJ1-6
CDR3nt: TGTGCCAGCAGCAAGGACGGGATTAATTCACCCCTCCACTTT
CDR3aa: CASSKDGINSPLHF

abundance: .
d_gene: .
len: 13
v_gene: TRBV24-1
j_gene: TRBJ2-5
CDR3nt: TGTGCCACCAGTGACCCTAGGGGGGAGACCCAGTACTTC
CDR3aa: CATSDPRGETQYF

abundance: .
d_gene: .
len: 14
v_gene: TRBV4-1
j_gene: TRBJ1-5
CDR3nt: TGCGCCAGCAGCGATTCCCAGAACAATCAGCCCCAGCATTTT
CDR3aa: CASSDSQNNQPQHF

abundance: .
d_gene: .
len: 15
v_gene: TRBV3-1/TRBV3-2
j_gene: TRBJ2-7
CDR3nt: TGTGCCAGCAGCCAAGAAGGGGGTTCCCTCTACGAGCAGTACTTC
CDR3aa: CASSQEGGSLYEQYF

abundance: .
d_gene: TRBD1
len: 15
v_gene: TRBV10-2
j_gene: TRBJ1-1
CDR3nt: TGCGCCAGCAGTGAGAGGCCTTCAGGGGGACCTGAAGCTTTCTTT
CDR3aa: CASSERPSGGPEAFF

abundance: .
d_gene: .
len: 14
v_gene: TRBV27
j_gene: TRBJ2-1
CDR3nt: TGTGCCAGCAGTTTATACGGGACCTACAATGAGCAGTTCTTC
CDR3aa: CASSLYGTYNEQFF

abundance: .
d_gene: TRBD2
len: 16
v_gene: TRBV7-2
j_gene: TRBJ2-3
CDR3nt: TGTGCCAGCAGCTTAGTCGGGCTAGCGGGCACAGATACGCAGTATTTT
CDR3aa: CASSLVGLAGTDTQYF

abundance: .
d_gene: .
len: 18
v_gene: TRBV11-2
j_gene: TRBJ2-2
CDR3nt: TGTGCCAGCAGCTTAGCTACTACACTGTCAATAGTCACCGGGGAGCTGTTTTTT
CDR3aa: CASSLATTLSIVTGELFF

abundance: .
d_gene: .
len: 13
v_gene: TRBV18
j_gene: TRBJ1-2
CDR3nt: TGTGCCAGCTCACCTGGAGGCGAGTATGGCTACACCTTC
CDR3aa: CASSPGGEYGYTF

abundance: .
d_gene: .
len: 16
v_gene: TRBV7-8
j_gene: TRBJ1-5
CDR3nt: TGTGCCAGCAGCTTAGCTGGGGGCGGGAGCAATCAGCCCCAGCATTTT
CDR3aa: CASSLAGGGSNQPQHF

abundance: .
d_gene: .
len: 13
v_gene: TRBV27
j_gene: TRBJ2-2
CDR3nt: TGTGCCAGCAGTCCGCAGGGGACCGGGGAGCTGTTTTTT
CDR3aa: CASSPQGTGELFF

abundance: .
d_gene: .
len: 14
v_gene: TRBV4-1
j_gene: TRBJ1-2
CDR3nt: TGCGCCAGCAGCCAACAAGATAGCAACTATGGCTACACCTTC
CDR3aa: CASSQQDSNYGYTF

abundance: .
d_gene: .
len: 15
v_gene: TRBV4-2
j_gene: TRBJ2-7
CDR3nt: TGTGCCAGCAGCCAAGATCCCGGAACTACCTACGAGCAGTACTTC
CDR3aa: CASSQDPGTTYEQYF

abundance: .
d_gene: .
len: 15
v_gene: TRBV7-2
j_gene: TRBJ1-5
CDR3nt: TGTGCCAGCAGCTTAGGGAGACAGAGCAATCAGCCCCAGCATTTT
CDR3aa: CASSLGRQSNQPQHF

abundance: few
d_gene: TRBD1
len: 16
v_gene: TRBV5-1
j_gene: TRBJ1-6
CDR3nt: TGCGCCAGCAGCCTTGGTGGGACAGAGGATAATTCACCCCTCCACTTT
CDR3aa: CASSLGGTEDNSPLHF

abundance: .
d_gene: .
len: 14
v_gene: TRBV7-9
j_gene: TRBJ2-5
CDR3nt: TGTGCCAGCAGCTTACCCCTACTCCAAGAGACCCAGTACTTC
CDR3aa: CASSLPLLQETQYF

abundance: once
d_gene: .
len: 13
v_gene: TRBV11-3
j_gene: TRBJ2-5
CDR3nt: TGTGCCAGCAGCCCAGGGGACCAAGAGACCCAGTACTTC
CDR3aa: CASSPGDQETQYF

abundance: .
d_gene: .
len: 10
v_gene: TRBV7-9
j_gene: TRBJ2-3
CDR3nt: TGTGCCACCGGTCCGAATACGCAGTATTTT
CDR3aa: CATGPNTQYF